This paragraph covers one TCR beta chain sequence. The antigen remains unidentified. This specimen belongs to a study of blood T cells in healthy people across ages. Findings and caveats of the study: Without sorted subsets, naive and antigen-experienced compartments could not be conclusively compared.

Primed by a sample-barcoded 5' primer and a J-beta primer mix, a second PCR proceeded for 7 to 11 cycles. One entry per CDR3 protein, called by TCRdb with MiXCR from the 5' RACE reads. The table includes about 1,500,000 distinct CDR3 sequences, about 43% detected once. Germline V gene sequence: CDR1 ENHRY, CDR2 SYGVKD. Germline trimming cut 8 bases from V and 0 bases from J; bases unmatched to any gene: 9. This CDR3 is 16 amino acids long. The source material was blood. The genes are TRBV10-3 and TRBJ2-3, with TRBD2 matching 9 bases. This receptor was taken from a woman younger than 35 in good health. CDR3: CAIGLGTSPSTDTQYF. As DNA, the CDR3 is TGTGCCATCGGGCTAGGGACTAGCCCTAGCACAGATACGCAGTATTTT.